Detailed here is one T cell receptor beta chain. Its antigen is unknown. One entry per CDR3 protein results from TCRdb running MiXCR on the 5' RACE reads. Here the sample spans about 50,000 distinct CDR3 sequences, about 16% being singletons. The sample belongs to a study of early T cells in non-severe SARS-CoV-2 infection. Study observations and caveats: The matching step, a VDJdb search, favored anti-spike CD8 responses and missed private and CD4 specificities.

The TCR sequence derives from an adult who was a healthcare worker with PCR-confirmed SARS-CoV-2 infection or an uninfected control (not recorded which). This specimen was whole blood, taken at baseline.

The DNA of the CDR3 is TGTGCCAGCAGTCGGACAGGGCACTACGAGCAGTACTTC. Translation: CASSRTGHYEQYF. The V call is TRBV27, the J call TRBJ2-7, with TRBD1 matching 8 bases. The CDR3 runs 13 residues. CDR1 is MNHEY and CDR2 is SMNVEV in the germline V gene (reference sequence). V was pared by 5 bases and J by 3 bases, with 3 bases of the junction left unmatched.